This T cell receptor (beta chain) is from a study of identical twins. Broader study findings: Analyses of zero insertions could be partly confounded by invariant MAIT and iNKT cells. Compared with unrelated sharing, twin-shared out-of-frame alpha sequences had more low-probability sequences.

TCRdb processed the 5' RACE reads anew with MiXCR; each CDR3 protein has one entry. The sample records 750,000 to 950,000 distinct CDR3 sequences, around an eighth being singletons. Only a few counts were recorded for this clonotype. Its antigen remains unknown. The same data also contributed to another study, on yellow fever vaccine responses in identical twins.

Sequenced: PBMCs. The TCR comes from a woman between 18 and 29 years old in good health.

CDR3 sequence reads: CASSLDDRGWYNEQFF. CDR3 sequence (DNA): TGCGCCAGCAGCCTGGATGACAGGGGGTGGTACAATGAGCAGTTCTTC. The genes are TRBV5-1 and TRBJ2-1; 9 bases align to TRBD1. From germline, CDR1 is SGHRS and CDR2 YFSETQ. The CDR3 consists of 16 residues. V dropped 4 bases and J dropped 4; count of bases not matched to a gene: 9.